This T cell receptor beta chain was recorded in a study of blood T cell repertoires in COVID-19. Study-wide background: The United States, Italy and Spain provided the acute and convalescent COVID-19 samples. PBMCs, B-cell-depleted T cells, or T cells were the source of the cDNA or gDNA that made up the material.

Per the study methods: Nucleated cell counts were estimated from reference gene primer amplification. The repertoire was sequenced with immunoSEQ multiplex PCR; TCRdb's copy has only in-frame clones and lacks some. Clone size and V and J calls were adopted from that table, with D and trimming inferred from the DNA. Of roughly 100,000 clones in the sample, roughly nine tenths were seen once. The CDR3 has 14 amino acids. Trimming shortened V by 3 bases and J by 2 bases, and 7 bases separated the two germline ends. CDR1 and CDR2 from the germline V gene are KGHDR and SFDVKD. The rearrangement links TRBV24-1 to TRBJ1-5; D not certain. Sample: peripheral blood. This TCR was recovered from a woman aged 55-70 years with acute or convalescent COVID-19. The CDR3: CATSDTVRNQPQHF. The CDR3 DNA reads as TGTGCCACCAGTGATACGGTGCGCAATCAGCCCCAGCATTTT.